This T cell receptor beta chain was sequenced in a study of identical twins. TCRdb ran MiXCR on the 5' RACE reads and lists one entry per CDR3 protein. The sample consists of about 690,000 distinct CDR3 sequences, over 20% of them appearing once. The CDR3 totals 15 residues. Germline-derived CDR1 and CDR2 are KGHSH and LQKENI. V trimming: 1 base; J trimming: 3 bases; junction bases outside the gene matches: 3. These sequences were also reported in another study, on T cells expressing NK-cell markers. That work adds: The CD3+CD56-NKG2C+ fraction was also led by these clonotypes in a handful of donors.

The rearrangement joins TRBV18 to TRBJ2-1; 7 bases align to TRBD1. The sequenced sample consisted of PBMCs. This TCR was recovered from a woman aged 18-29 years in good health. CDR3 residues: CASSPQGTDYNEQFF. The DNA of the CDR3 is TGTGCCAGCTCACCACAAGGGACAGACTACAATGAGCAGTTCTTC.